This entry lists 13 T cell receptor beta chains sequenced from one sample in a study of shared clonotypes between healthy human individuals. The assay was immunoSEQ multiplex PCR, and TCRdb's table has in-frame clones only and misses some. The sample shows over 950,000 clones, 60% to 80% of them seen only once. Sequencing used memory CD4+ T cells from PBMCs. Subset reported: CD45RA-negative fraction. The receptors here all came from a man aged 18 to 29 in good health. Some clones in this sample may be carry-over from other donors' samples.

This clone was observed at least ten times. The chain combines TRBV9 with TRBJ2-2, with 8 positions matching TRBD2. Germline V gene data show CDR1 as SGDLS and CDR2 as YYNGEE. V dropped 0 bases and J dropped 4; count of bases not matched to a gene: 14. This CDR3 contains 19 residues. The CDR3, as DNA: TGTGCCAGCAGCGTAGGCCAGCGGGAGTTCTACCTTGGCACCGGGGAGCTGTTTTTT. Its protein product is CASSVGQREFYLGTGELFF.

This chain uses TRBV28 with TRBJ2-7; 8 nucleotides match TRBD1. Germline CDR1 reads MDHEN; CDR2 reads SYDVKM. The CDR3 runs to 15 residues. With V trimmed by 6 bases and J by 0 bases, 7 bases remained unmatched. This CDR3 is CASSLDRAGSYEQYF. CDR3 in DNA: TGTGCCAGCAGCTTGGACAGGGCGGGCTCCTACGAGCAGTACTTC.

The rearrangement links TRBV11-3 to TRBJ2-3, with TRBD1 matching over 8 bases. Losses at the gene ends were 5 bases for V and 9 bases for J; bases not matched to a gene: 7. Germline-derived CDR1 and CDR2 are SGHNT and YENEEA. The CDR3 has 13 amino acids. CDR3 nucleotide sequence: TGTGCCAGCAGCCCAGGACAGGGAGGCACGCAGTATTTT. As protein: CASSPGQGGTQYF.

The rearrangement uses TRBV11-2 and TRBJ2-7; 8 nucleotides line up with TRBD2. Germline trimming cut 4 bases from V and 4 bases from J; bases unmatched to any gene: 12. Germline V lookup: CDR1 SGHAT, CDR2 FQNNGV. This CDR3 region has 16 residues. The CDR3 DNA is TGTGCCAGCAGCTACACCCCGGGGGGGGGCCAATACGAGCAGTACTTC. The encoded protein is CASSYTPGGGQYEQYF.

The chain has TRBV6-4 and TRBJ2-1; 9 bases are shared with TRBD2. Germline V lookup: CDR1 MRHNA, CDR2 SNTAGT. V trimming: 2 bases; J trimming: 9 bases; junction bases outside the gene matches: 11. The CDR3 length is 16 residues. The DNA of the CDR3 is TGTGCCAGCAGTGACAGCGCTAGCGGGACGTCTGCTGAGCAGTTCTTC. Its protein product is CASSDSASGTSAEQFF.

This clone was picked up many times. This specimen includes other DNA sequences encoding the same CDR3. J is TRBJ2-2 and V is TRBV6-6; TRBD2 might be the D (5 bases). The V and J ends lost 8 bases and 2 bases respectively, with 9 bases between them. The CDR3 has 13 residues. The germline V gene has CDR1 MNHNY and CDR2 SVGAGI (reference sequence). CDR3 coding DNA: TGTGCCAGCCGCTCTAGCAACACCGGGGAGCTGTTTTTT. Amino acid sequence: CASRSSNTGELFF.

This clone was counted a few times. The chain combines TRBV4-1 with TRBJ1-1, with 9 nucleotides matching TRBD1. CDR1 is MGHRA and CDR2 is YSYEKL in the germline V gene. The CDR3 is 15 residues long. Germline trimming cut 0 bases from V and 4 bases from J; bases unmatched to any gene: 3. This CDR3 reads CASSQDGTGITEAFF. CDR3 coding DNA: TGCGCCAGCAGCCAAGACGGGACAGGGATCACTGAAGCTTTCTTT.

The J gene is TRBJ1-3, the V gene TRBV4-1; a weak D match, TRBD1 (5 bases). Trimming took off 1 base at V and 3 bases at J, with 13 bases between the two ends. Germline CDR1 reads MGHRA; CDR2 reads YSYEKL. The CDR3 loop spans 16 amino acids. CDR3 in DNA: TGCGCCAGCAGCCAAGGGGTAGGGGACTATGGAAACACCATATATTTT. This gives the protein CASSQGVGDYGNTIYF.

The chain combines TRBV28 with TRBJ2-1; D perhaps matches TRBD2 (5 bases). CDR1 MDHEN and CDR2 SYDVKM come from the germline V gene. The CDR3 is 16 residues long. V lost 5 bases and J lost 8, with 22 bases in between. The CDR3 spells CASSTRRASSGDEQFF. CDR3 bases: TGTGCCAGCAGTACCCGGCGGGCCTCGTCCGGCGATGAGCAGTTCTTC.

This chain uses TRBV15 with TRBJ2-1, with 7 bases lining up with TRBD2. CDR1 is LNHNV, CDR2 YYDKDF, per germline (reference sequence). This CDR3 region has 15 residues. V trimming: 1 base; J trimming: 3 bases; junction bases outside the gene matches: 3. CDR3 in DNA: TGTGCCACCAGCAGAGCCCTAGCGGTCTACAATGAGCAGTTCTTC. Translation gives CATSRALAVYNEQFF.

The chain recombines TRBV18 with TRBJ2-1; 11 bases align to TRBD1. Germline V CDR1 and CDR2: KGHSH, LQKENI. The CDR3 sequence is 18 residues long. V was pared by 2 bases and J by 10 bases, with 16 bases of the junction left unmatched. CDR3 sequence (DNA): TGTGCCAGCTCACCAAAAAGGGGACAGGGGGGCGCCGTCGGGGAGCAGTTCTTC. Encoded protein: CASSPKRGQGGAVGEQFF.

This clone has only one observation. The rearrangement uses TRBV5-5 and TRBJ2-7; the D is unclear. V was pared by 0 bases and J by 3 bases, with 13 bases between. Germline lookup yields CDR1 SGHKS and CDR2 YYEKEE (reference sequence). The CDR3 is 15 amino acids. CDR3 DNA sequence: TGTGCCAGCAGCTTGGGCCGTCGGCCGATCTACGAGCAGTACTTC. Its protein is CASSLGRRPIYEQYF.

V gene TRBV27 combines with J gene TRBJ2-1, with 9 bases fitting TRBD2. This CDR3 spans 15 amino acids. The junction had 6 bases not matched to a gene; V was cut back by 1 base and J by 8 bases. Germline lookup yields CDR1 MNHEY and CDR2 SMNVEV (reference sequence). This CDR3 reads CASSLWLAGRDEQFF. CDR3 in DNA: TGTGCCAGCAGTTTATGGCTAGCGGGAAGGGATGAGCAGTTCTTC.